The 17 T cell receptor beta chains in this list originate from one sample, sequenced in a study of cytomegalovirus exposure and HLA in healthy donors (dated by TCRdb to between 2016 and 2019). The library was generated by the immunoSEQ multiplex PCR assay. A mixture of 60 forward primers for TCR Vbeta segments and 13 reverse primers for TCR Jbeta segments was used in the multiplex PCR. The immuneACCESS repertoire file appears here via TCRdb, limited to in-frame rearrangements. These files lack a portion of the clones; in checked studies, under half of the deficit traces to unresolved V genes, and the cause of the others is not known. This sample is represented by fewer than 200,000 clones; about 76% of them were singletons. The ten largest make up roughly 2.6% of the sample. The sequencing sample was made of PBMCs. The receptors come from a woman between 40 and 50 years old in good health and CMV-seropositive.

This clone was picked up a small number of times. The J gene is TRBJ1-1, the V gene TRBV15; TRBD1 is a possible D gene (5 bases). Germline V gives CDR1 LNHNV, CDR2 YYDKDF (reference sequence). CDR3 length equals 14 residues. V dropped 1 base and J dropped 2 bases, with 8 bases sitting between them. In DNA, the CDR3 is TGTGCCACCAGCAGAGGTGACAGAAACACTGAAGCTTTCTTT. This sequence encodes CATSRGDRNTEAFF.

J is TRBJ2-7 and V is TRBV19, with 7 nucleotides matching TRBD2. This CDR3 is 10 amino acids long. Per germline, CDR1 LNHDA and CDR2 SQIVND (reference sequence). Trimming at V came to 11 bases and at J to 13 bases, leaving 11 bases not matched to a gene. The CDR3 sequence: CALQGQREYF. The CDR3 DNA reads TGTGCCCTTCAGGGCCAGCGGGAATACTTC.

For the CDR3, the DNA is TGCGCCAGCAGTGATGGATGGACAGCGGCTTTCTTT. Residues: CASSDGWTAAFF. The chain couples TRBV10-1 to TRBJ1-1; the D gene is possibly TRBD1 (6 bases). The CDR3 is 12 amino acids. V gave up 3 bases and J gave up 11 bases, with 13 bases separating them. Germline CDR1 and CDR2: WNHNN and SYGVQD (reference sequence).

This chain connects TRBV7-9 to TRBJ1-2; 11 nucleotides align to TRBD1. Germline CDR1 is SEHNR and CDR2 is FQNEAQ (reference sequence). The CDR3 totals 14 residues. J was trimmed by 8 bases and V by 3 bases; bases with no gene match: 5. This CDR3 is CASSFGQGAGGYTF. CDR3 coding DNA: TGTGCCAGCAGCTTTGGACAGGGGGCGGGAGGCTACACCTTC.

The chain joins TRBV7-9 to TRBJ1-1; D is perhaps TRBD1 (6 bases). The germline V and J ends were trimmed by 4 bases and 3 bases, with 12 bases remaining between them. In germline, CDR1 is SEHNR, CDR2 FQNEAQ (reference sequence). The CDR3 is made up of 14 amino acids. The CDR3 nucleotides are TGTGCCAGCAGCTCCAGGGGAGGGCACACTGAAGCTTTCTTT. It translates to CASSSRGGHTEAFF.

The chain employs TRBV14 and TRBJ2-7, with 8 nucleotides matching TRBD1. There are 14 residues in the CDR3. V lost 4 bases, J lost 6 bases, and 8 bases stayed unmatched. CDR1 and CDR2 (germline): SGHDN, FVKESK. This CDR3 reads CASSLSGTGFEQYF. CDR3 bases: TGTGCCAGCAGCCTTTCCGGGACAGGTTTCGAGCAGTACTTC.

J is TRBJ2-3 and V is TRBV6-6; 10 positions agree with TRBD2. The V gene end was trimmed by 8 bases and the J gene end by 0 bases; junction bases not matched to a gene: 2. The germline CDR1 and CDR2 sequences are MNHNY and SVGAGI (reference sequence). The CDR3 covers 14 residues. CDR3 protein: CASHSGGSTDTQYF. Written as DNA, the CDR3 is TGTGCCAGCCATAGCGGGGGGAGCACAGATACGCAGTATTTT.

The rearrangement uses TRBV27 and TRBJ2-3, with D possibly being TRBD1 (6 bases). The V gene lost 4 bases and the J gene lost 4 bases, with 12 bases spanning the gap. The CDR3 sequence is 14 residues long. Germline V gene lookup returns CDR1 MNHEY and CDR2 SMNVEV (reference sequence). CDR3 coding DNA: TGTGCCAGCAGTTCCATTAAGGGGGCAGATACGCAGTATTTT. Translated, it gives CASSSIKGADTQYF.

The chain has TRBV19 and TRBJ2-3; D gene unclear. Germline CDR1 is LNHDA and CDR2 is SQIVND (reference sequence). The CDR3 is 15 residues long. Deletions cut 2 bases from V and 3 bases from J, with 12 bases between. CDR3 residues: CASSIQVTSTDTQYF. The CDR3 DNA is TGTGCCAGTAGTATACAGGTGACCTCGACAGATACGCAGTATTTT.

The CDR3 coding sequence is TGTGCCAGCAGTGAGCGGGGGCATGGACAGGGTAACACTGAAGCTTTCTTT. This codes for CASSERGHGQGNTEAFF. The rearrangement uses TRBV25-1 and TRBJ1-1; 8 bases are shared with TRBD1. CDR3 length: 17 residues. Germline values: CDR1 MGHDK, CDR2 SYGVNS. Trimming cost V 3 bases and J 2 bases; bases outside gene matches: 11.

The chain joins TRBV29-1 to TRBJ2-1; D gene ambiguous. V was clipped by 5 bases and J by 8 bases, with 10 bases between them. The germline gives CDR1 SQVTM, CDR2 ANQGSEA. The length of the CDR3 is 11 residues. DNA of the CDR3: TGCAGCGTTTTCTTAGAGGATGAGCAGTTCTTC. Translated, it gives CSVFLEDEQFF.

This chain links TRBV7-6 with TRBJ2-7; TRBD1 matches 8 bases. Germline CDR1 is SGHVS and CDR2 is FNYEAQ. The CDR3 sequence is 13 residues long. The ends lost 5 bases at V and 4 bases at J; junction bases unmatched: 4. CDR3 residues: CASSATGAYEQYF. CDR3 DNA sequence: TGTGCCAGCAGCGCGACAGGGGCTTACGAGCAGTACTTC.

About this clone itself: At one boundary the junction diverges from the germline segment, which might be a read error. This rearrangement joins TRBV7-2 to TRBJ2-1, with 8 nucleotides matching TRBD2. The CDR3 has 13 amino acids. CDR1 and CDR2 from the germline V gene are SGHTA and FQGNSA. CDR3 nucleotides: TGTGCCAGCAGAACAAGCGGGGGCTTAACGTTCCTCTTC. This translates into CASRTSGGLTFLF.

The chain couples TRBV5-1 to TRBJ2-1, with 7 nucleotides matching TRBD2. The CDR3 has 14 amino acids. V was pared by 1 base and J by 9 bases, with 7 bases of the junction left unmatched. The germline CDR1 and CDR2 sequences are SGHRS and YFSETQ. The CDR3 DNA is TGCGCCAGCAGCTTGTTGGGAGGGCCTCGTGAGCAGTTCTTC. It encodes CASSLLGGPREQFF.

The chain has TRBV19 and TRBJ1-2; TRBD1 might be the D (6 bases). V was clipped by 7 bases and J by 7 bases, with 19 bases between them. In germline, CDR1 is LNHDA, CDR2 SQIVND (reference sequence). The length of the CDR3 is 14 residues. The CDR3 bases are TGTGCCAGTAACCGAACAGGGTGTCGGTGTGGCTACACCTTC. This translates into CASNRTGCRCGYTF.

The chain joins TRBV9 to TRBJ1-3; D unresolved. V gave up 3 bases and J gave up 4 bases, with 14 bases separating them. The CDR3 length is 15 residues. Germline loops: CDR1 SGDLS, CDR2 YYNGEE. The CDR3 loop reads CASSALQNSGNTIYF. The CDR3 coding sequence is TGTGCCAGCAGCGCCCTACAGAACTCGGGAAACACCATATATTTT.

The rearrangement uses TRBV27 and TRBJ2-7; no firm D call. V shed 5 bases and J shed 3 bases, with 5 bases lying between them. Germline CDR1 MNHEY, CDR2 SMNVEV (reference sequence). The CDR3 is made up of 11 amino acids. This chain's CDR3 is CASSHNYEQYF. CDR3 coding DNA: TGTGCCAGCAGTCACAACTACGAGCAGTACTTC.